Below are 28 T cell receptor beta chains sequenced from a single sample in a study of cytomegalovirus exposure and HLA in healthy donors. Primers included in the PCR were 60 Vbeta and 13 Jbeta primers. Sequencing used immunoSEQ multiplex PCR; TCRdb keeps in-frame clones, though not all of them. The data contain approximately 160,000 clones, 68% of them singletons. The sample comprised PBMCs. The receptors were gathered from a man in his fifties in good health and CMV-seronegative.

This clone came up a few times. The rearrangement uses TRBV18 and TRBJ1-2, with TRBD1 matching over 7 bases. Per the germline V gene, CDR1 is KGHSH and CDR2 is LQKENI. V lost 2 bases to trimming and J lost 1 base; unmatched junction nucleotides: 4. This CDR3 has 15 amino acids. The CDR3 bases are TGTGCCAGCTCACCAGCACAGGGGTTTAACTATGGCTACACCTTC. Protein: CASSPAQGFNYGYTF.

The V gene is TRBV4-1, the J gene TRBJ1-2, with no clear D. V was pared by 0 bases and J by 0 bases, with 17 bases between. CDR3 length: 18 residues. The germline V gene has CDR1 MGHRA and CDR2 YSYEKL. CDR3: CASSQDQAGFSANYGYTF. CDR3 bases: TGCGCCAGCAGCCAAGATCAGGCGGGATTTTCAGCTAACTATGGCTACACCTTC.

The rearrangement joins TRBV19 to TRBJ1-1; weak D call: TRBD1 (5 bases). Germline V gives CDR1 LNHDA, CDR2 SQIVND (reference sequence). V lost 4 bases and J 4 bases, leaving 13 bases between the germline ends. The CDR3 contains 14 residues. The CDR3, as DNA: TGTGCCAGTAGTACCGGGGGAGGTGTCACTGAAGCTTTCTTT. Translation: CASSTGGGVTEAFF.

V and J are TRBV4-2 and TRBJ2-3; D unclear. This CDR3 spans 14 amino acids. Germline assignment: CDR1 LGHNA and CDR2 YNFKEQ. The V gene lost 4 bases and the J gene lost 6 bases, with 14 bases spanning the gap. DNA for the CDR3: TGTGCCAGCAGCCCCTATCTAGAGGCTGATACGCAGTATTTT. This codes for CASSPYLEADTQYF.

V and J are TRBV5-1 and TRBJ2-5, with 10 bases lining up with TRBD2. Losses at the gene ends were 4 bases for V and 5 bases for J; bases not matched to a gene: 5. The CDR3 is 14 amino acids. Germline V gives CDR1 SGHRS, CDR2 YFSETQ. The CDR3 DNA follows: TGCGCCAGCAGCCCGACGACTAGCGGGGAGACCCAGTACTTC. Its translation: CASSPTTSGETQYF.

The genes are TRBV7-2 and TRBJ2-5, with TRBD2 identical over 12 bases. CDR1 SGHTA and CDR2 FQGNSA come from the germline V gene. The V segment lost 3 bases and the J segment 4 bases; nucleotides outside the gene matches: 6. The CDR3 loop spans 16 amino acids. The CDR3 protein is CASSFQLAGGGETQYF. The CDR3 DNA reads as TGTGCCAGCAGCTTCCAACTAGCGGGGGGCGGAGAGACCCAGTACTTC.

The chain joins TRBV6-5 to TRBJ1-1; 7 bases match TRBD1. Germline CDR1 reads MNHEY; CDR2 reads SVGAGI. This CDR3 is built from 15 residues. V was clipped by 0 bases and J by 5 bases; unmatched bases: 6. The CDR3 loop reads CASSYSDRVRTEAFF. The CDR3, as DNA: TGTGCCAGCAGTTACTCCGACAGGGTGAGGACTGAAGCTTTCTTT.

The chain is built from TRBV19 and TRBJ1-1; TRBD1 is a possible D gene (6 bases). The CDR3 loop spans 15 amino acids. V lost 5 bases and J 5 bases, leaving 18 bases between the germline ends. Germline V gene sequence: CDR1 LNHDA, CDR2 SQIVND (reference sequence). DNA of the CDR3: TGTGCCAGTAGTCCTGGGGAGGGGGGAAGGACTGAAGCTTTCTTT. Its protein product is CASSPGEGGRTEAFF.

J is TRBJ1-1 and V is TRBV6-5, with D tentatively TRBD1 (6 bases). Trimming stripped 6 bases from V and 4 bases from J, with 15 bases between. The CDR3 totals 14 residues. Germline V gives CDR1 MNHEY, CDR2 SVGAGI. CDR3 DNA: TGTGCCAGCAGGGGGGCAGGAGATACCACTGAAGCTTTCTTT. Its translation: CASRGAGDTTEAFF.

CDR3 residues: CASNLRGGRTGELFF. In DNA form, the CDR3 reads TGTGCCAGTAATCTGCGGGGGGGCCGAACCGGGGAGCTGTTTTTT. V usage is TRBV19 and J usage is TRBJ2-2; TRBD2 aligns across 9 bases. The CDR3 covers 15 residues. Per germline, CDR1 LNHDA and CDR2 SQIVND (reference sequence). J lost 5 bases, V lost 7 bases, and 8 bases had no gene match.

The rearrangement uses TRBV6-1 and TRBJ1-3, with D tentatively TRBD1 (5 bases). V dropped 11 bases and J dropped 4 bases, with 15 bases sitting between them. Germline V lookup: CDR1 MNHNS, CDR2 SASEGT. This CDR3 comprises 13 residues. CDR3 in DNA: TGTGCCGGCGCCGGGGGTGCCGGAAACACCATATATTTT. It codes for CAGAGGAGNTIYF.

The rearrangement uses TRBV29-1 and TRBJ1-5; TRBD1 aligns across 7 bases. The germline V gene has CDR1 SQVTM and CDR2 ANQGSEA. This CDR3 has 14 amino acids. The V and J ends lost 7 bases and 5 bases, in that order; junction bases with no gene match: 11. This chain's CDR3 is CSASSGTDDQPQHF. The CDR3 coding sequence is TGCAGCGCCTCCTCCGGGACAGATGATCAGCCCCAGCATTTT.

The V call is TRBV4-1, the J call TRBJ1-4; 9 bases are shared with TRBD1. Trimming at V came to 4 bases and at J to 8 bases, leaving 14 bases not matched to a gene. The CDR3 runs to 17 residues. Germline CDR1 reads MGHRA; CDR2 reads YSYEKL. The CDR3 DNA follows: TGCGCCAGCAGCCCCTCCCTCGCCCGGGACAGGGAGGAAAAACTGTTTTTT. Protein product: CASSPSLARDREEKLFF.

The CDR3 protein is CASSRTRPGGSYGYTF. Written as DNA, the CDR3 is TGTGCCAGCAGCCGCACGAGACCAGGGGGCAGCTATGGCTACACCTTC. The chain couples TRBV7-9 to TRBJ1-2, with 8 bases fitting TRBD1. Germline V gene data show CDR1 as SEHNR and CDR2 as FQNEAQ (reference sequence). The CDR3 length is 16 residues. V shed 5 bases and J 4 bases; nucleotides not matched to a gene: 12.

The chain carries TRBV5-1 and TRBJ1-1; no definite D call. Trimming stripped 4 bases from V and 1 base from J, with 14 bases between. This CDR3 is built from 15 residues. CDR1 SGHRS and CDR2 YFSETQ come from the germline V gene. Written as DNA, the CDR3 is TGCGCCAGCAGCCCTGGACCAGGAGGGAACACTGAAGCTTTCTTT. Its protein is CASSPGPGGNTEAFF.

The J gene is TRBJ1-5, the V gene TRBV15; D uncertain. This CDR3 comprises 15 residues. The germline CDR1 and CDR2 sequences are LNHNV and YYDKDF (reference sequence). Trimming took off 2 bases at V and 11 bases at J, with 19 bases between the two ends. CDR3 sequence (DNA): TGTGCCACCAGCAGAATCCTCTCCGGTTCGTTGACCCAGCATTTT. Its protein is CATSRILSGSLTQHF.

This clone was observed a few times. V and J are TRBV7-9 and TRBJ2-5; 8 bases match TRBD1. V shed 2 bases and J 4 bases; nucleotides not matched to a gene: 6. The CDR3 is 15 residues long. Germline V gene data show CDR1 as SEHNR and CDR2 as FQNEAQ (reference sequence). CDR3 residues: CASSLRQGARETQYF. The CDR3 DNA sequence: TGTGCCAGCAGCTTAAGGCAGGGGGCTCGAGAGACCCAGTACTTC.

This chain connects TRBV7-9 to TRBJ1-3, with D unclear. V lost 4 bases to trimming and J lost 1 base, with 8 bases between them. From germline, CDR1 is SEHNR and CDR2 FQNEAQ (reference sequence). This CDR3 region has 14 residues. The CDR3 is CASSSGMSGNTIYF. CDR3 in DNA: TGTGCCAGCAGCTCCGGGATGTCTGGAAACACCATATATTTT.

The chain recombines TRBV5-1 with TRBJ2-7; D remains unclear. Trimming left V 0 bases short and J 0 bases short, with 10 bases between. Per germline, CDR1 SGHRS and CDR2 YFSETQ. The CDR3 consists of 15 residues. The CDR3 DNA reads TGCGCCAGCAGCTTGGAACTGTTATCCTCCTACGAGCAGTACTTC. This gives the protein CASSLELLSSYEQYF.

This clone was found a few times. CDR3 amino acids: CASRDRGNSPLHF. The CDR3 DNA reads TGTGCCAGCAGAGACAGGGGCAATTCACCCCTCCACTTT. The chain employs TRBV27 and TRBJ1-6; 8 bases are shared with TRBD1. Germline V gives CDR1 MNHEY, CDR2 SMNVEV (reference sequence). This CDR3 spans 13 amino acids. After removal of 6 bases from V and 7 bases from J, the junction contained 2 bases not matched to a gene.

The chain employs TRBV7-9 and TRBJ2-2, with D tentatively TRBD1 (6 bases). CDR3 length: 16 residues. Germline V lookup: CDR1 SEHNR, CDR2 FQNEAQ (reference sequence). Trimming pared 7 bases from V and 2 bases from J, leaving 17 bases between. CDR3 DNA: TGTGCCAGCACGAGCCTGGACAGCGTTAACACCGGGGAGCTGTTTTTT. It codes for CASTSLDSVNTGELFF.

The chain joins TRBV6-1 to TRBJ1-4, with TRBD1 matching 8 bases. Germline loops: CDR1 MNHNS, CDR2 SASEGT. The CDR3 consists of 13 residues. V shed 7 bases, J shed 7 bases, and the junction held 5 bases outside the gene matches. CDR3 DNA: TGTGCCAGCACTAAGGACAGGGTTGAAAAACTGTTTTTT. Amino acid sequence: CASTKDRVEKLFF.

The V call is TRBV4-3, the J call TRBJ2-1; perhaps TRBD1 as D (6 bases). The CDR3 has 15 amino acids. V shed 0 bases and J shed 8 bases, with 14 bases lying between them. Per the germline V gene, CDR1 is LGHNA and CDR2 is YSLEER. The DNA of the CDR3 is TGCGCCAGCAGCCAAGAATTGGGCAGGGGCGATGAGCAGTTCTTC. It specifies CASSQELGRGDEQFF.

This clone was counted only a few times. The chain has TRBV7-3 and TRBJ2-2; 10 nucleotides match TRBD2. The CDR3 loop spans 16 amino acids. Trimming at V came to 5 bases and at J to 4 bases, leaving 7 bases not matched to a gene. Germline loops: CDR1 SGHTA, CDR2 FQGTGA. The CDR3 is CASSPQLAGVTGELFF. The CDR3 DNA reads TGTGCCAGCAGCCCCCAGCTAGCGGGGGTCACCGGGGAGCTGTTTTTT.

The V call is TRBV25-1, the J call TRBJ1-1; 12 nucleotides align to TRBD1. J was trimmed by 1 base and V by 4 bases; bases with no gene match: 4. Per the germline V gene, CDR1 is MGHDK and CDR2 is SYGVNS. CDR3 length: 16 amino acids. CDR3 sequence: CASSGGQGARNTEAFF. CDR3 bases: TGTGCCAGCAGTGGGGGACAGGGGGCAAGGAACACTGAAGCTTTCTTT.

The chain recombines TRBV6-6 with TRBJ1-1; a weak D match, TRBD1 (6 bases). The length of the CDR3 is 14 residues. Per the germline V gene, CDR1 is MNHNY and CDR2 is SVGAGI (reference sequence). V shed 6 bases and J shed 2 bases, with 13 bases lying between them. The CDR3 loop is CASRRQALNTEAFF. In nucleotides, the CDR3 is TGTGCCAGCAGACGACAGGCGTTAAACACTGAAGCTTTCTTT.

The V gene is TRBV6-5, the J gene TRBJ2-7, with 8 bases matching TRBD1. There are 14 residues in the CDR3. Germline V gene lookup returns CDR1 MNHEY and CDR2 SVGAGI. The V and J ends lost 0 bases and 5 bases, in that order; junction bases with no gene match: 3. The CDR3 DNA sequence: TGTGCCAGCAGTTACTCGGACAGGGCACACGAGCAGTACTTC. Amino acids: CASSYSDRAHEQYF.

This chain connects TRBV18 to TRBJ2-1; 7 bases align to TRBD2. Losses at the gene ends were 1 base for V and 7 bases for J; bases not matched to a gene: 10. In germline, CDR1 is KGHSH, CDR2 LQKENI. The CDR3 covers 16 residues. In nucleotides, the CDR3 is TGTGCCAGCTCACCACGTCTTAAACCCGGGGGGAATGAGCAGTTCTTC. Encoded protein: CASSPRLKPGGNEQFF.